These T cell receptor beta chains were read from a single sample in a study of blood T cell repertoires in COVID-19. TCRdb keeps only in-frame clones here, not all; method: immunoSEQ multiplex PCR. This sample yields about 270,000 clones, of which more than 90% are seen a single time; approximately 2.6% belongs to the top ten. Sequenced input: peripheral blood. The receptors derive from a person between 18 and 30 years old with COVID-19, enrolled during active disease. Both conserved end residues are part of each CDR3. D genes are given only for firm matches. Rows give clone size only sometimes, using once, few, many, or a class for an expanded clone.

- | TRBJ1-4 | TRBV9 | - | TGTGCCAGCAGCCCGGCCAGGGGACCTGAAAAACTGTTTTTT | CASSPARGPEKLFF
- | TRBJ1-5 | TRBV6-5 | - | TGTGCCAGCAGTTACGGGACACACCAGCCCCAGCATTTT | CASSYGTHQPQHF
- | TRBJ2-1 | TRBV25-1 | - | TGTGCCAGCACCTACGGAGACTCCTACAATGAGCAGTTCTTC | CASTYGDSYNEQFF
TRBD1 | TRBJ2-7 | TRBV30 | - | TGTGCCTGGAGTACTCTAAGGGGGCAGGACCCCTACGAGCAGTACTTC | CAWSTLRGQDPYEQYF
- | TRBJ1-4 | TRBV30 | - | TGTGCCTGGAGTGCTTCCCTGCGGGGGCGTGAAAAACTGTTTTTT | CAWSASLRGREKLFF
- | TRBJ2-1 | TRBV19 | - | TGTGCCAGTACCGACTACCTCTACAATGAGCAGTTCTTC | CASTDYLYNEQFF
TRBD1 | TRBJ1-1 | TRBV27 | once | TGTGCCAGCGGGTGGACAGGGGGCTTTAAGGACACTGAAGCTTTCTTT | CASGWTGGFKDTEAFF
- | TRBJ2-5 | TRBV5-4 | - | TGTGCCAGCAGCGTCGGATCTGGGAGAGAGACCCAGTACTTC | CASSVGSGRETQYF
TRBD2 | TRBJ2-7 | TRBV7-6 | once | TGTGCCAGCAGCCTCTATGGCGGGAGGGAAGTCAGCGAGCAGTACTTC | CASSLYGGREVSEQYF
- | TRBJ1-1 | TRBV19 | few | TGTGCCAGTAGCCCACAGGGACCGAACACTGAAGCTTTCTTT | CASSPQGPNTEAFF
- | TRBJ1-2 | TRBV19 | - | TGTGCCAGTAGTATAAATCCACAGGGAGTAGGCGGCTACACCTTC | CASSINPQGVGGYTF
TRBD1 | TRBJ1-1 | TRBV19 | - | TGTGCCAGTAGTCCCCGACAGGGCCGCCCAAAAAACACTGAAGCTTTCTTT | CASSPRQGRPKNTEAFF
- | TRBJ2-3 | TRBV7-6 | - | TGTGCCAGCAGCTTTCTGACAGAAGGAACAGATACGCAGTATTTT | CASSFLTEGTDTQYF
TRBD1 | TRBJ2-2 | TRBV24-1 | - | TGTGCCACCAGTGATCCACGGACAGGGGGCGCAGCCGGGGAGCTGTTTTTT | CATSDPRTGGAAGELFF
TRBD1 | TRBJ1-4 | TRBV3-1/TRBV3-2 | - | TGTGCCAGCAGTTTCCTACAGGGGAGAGAAAAACTGTTTTTT | CASSFLQGREKLFF
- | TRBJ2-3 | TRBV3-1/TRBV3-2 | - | TGTGCCAGCAGCCAAGAAGTCGGTAGCGCCACAGATACGCAGTATTTT | CASSQEVGSATDTQYF
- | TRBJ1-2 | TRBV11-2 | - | TGTGCCAGCACGCCACAGGCGCGGGGGTATGGCTACACCTTC | CASTPQARGYGYTF
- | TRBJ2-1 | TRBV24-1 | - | TGTGCCACCGCGTTTAGGACTTACAATGAGCAGTTCTTC | CATAFRTYNEQFF
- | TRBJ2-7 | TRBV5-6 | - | TGTGCCAGCAGCAGCGGCGAGCAGTACTTC | CASSSGEQYF